This T cell receptor beta chain derives from a study of tumor and adjacent non-tumor tissue in lung cancer. Study-wide context: Patients comprised about a dozen adenocarcinoma, a couple of squamous cell carcinoma and 1 small cell lung cancer.

The CDR3 runs to 14 residues. The germline V gene encodes CDR1 SGHKS and CDR2 YYEKEE (reference sequence). V shed 0 bases, J shed 8 bases, and the junction held 6 bases outside the gene matches. As for this clonotype: What it binds is unknown.

The library came from three nested PCR rounds adapted from ARM-PCR protocols. TCRdb re-called the multiplex PCR reads with MiXCR, one entry per CDR3 protein. This sample has about 200,000 distinct CDR3 sequences, with 60% to 75% found just once. Whole-study findings and limits: Tumor TCR diversity, when higher, was linked to shorter survival. TCR diversity was significantly greater in tumor than normal lung tissue.

RNA was extracted from bulk tissue without any cell sorting. Between August and November 2014, newly diagnosed, chemotherapy-naive lung cancer patients underwent thoracic surgery in China. Sequenced input: lung tumor tissue. The TCR was taken from a man aged 55 to 70 with non-small cell lung cancer. The chain combines TRBV5-5 with TRBJ1-2; 8 nucleotides agree with TRBD1. The DNA of the CDR3 is TGTGCCAGCAGCTTGGTAGACAGGGGAATAGGCTACACCTTC. Translation: CASSLVDRGIGYTF.